The 11 T cell receptor beta chains given below trace back to one sample, sequenced in a study of cytomegalovirus exposure and HLA in healthy donors. In the PCR, 60 Vbeta and 13 Jbeta primers were used. The protocol was immunoSEQ multiplex PCR, while the TCRdb copy is restricted to in-frame clones and leaves out a portion. The sample lists over 150,000 clones, about four fifths occurring once. Material for sequencing was PBMCs. The receptors stem from a man aged 25 to 40 in good health and CMV-seropositive.

This chain links TRBV2 with TRBJ2-1; D perhaps matches TRBD2 (6 bases). The V gene's germline CDR1 is SNHLY and CDR2 FYNNEI. The CDR3 runs to 14 residues. Trimming took off 6 bases at V and 3 bases at J, with 12 bases between the two ends. The CDR3 spells CASRTSGLYNEQFF. The DNA for the CDR3 is TGTGCCAGCAGGACTAGTGGCCTCTACAATGAGCAGTTCTTC.

The V call is TRBV2, the J call TRBJ2-5; 7 bases align to TRBD2. The CDR3 covers 12 residues. Germline CDR1 reads SNHLY; CDR2 reads FYNNEI. CDR3 nucleotide sequence: TGTGCAGGAGGGAGGGAAGGAGAGACCCAGTACTTC. Translated: CAGGREGETQYF.

This rearrangement joins TRBV7-2 to TRBJ1-3; D unresolved. There are 14 residues in the CDR3. Germline CDR1 and CDR2: SGHTA and FQGNSA. Trimming left V 2 bases short and J 0 bases short, with 5 bases between. The CDR3 is CASSLPDSGNTIYF. The CDR3, as DNA: TGTGCCAGCAGCTTACCAGACTCTGGAAACACCATATATTTT.

This chain joins TRBV7-9 and TRBJ2-1; TRBD2 might be the D (6 bases). CDR3 length: 19 residues. CDR1 is SEHNR and CDR2 is FQNEAQ in the germline V gene (reference sequence). Between the trimmed V and J ends, which lost 5 bases and 0 bases, there was a span of 23 bases. The CDR3 nucleotides read TGTGCCAGCAGCCGGGAGAGACTGTCTAGCGTCCGCTCCTACAATGAGCAGTTCTTC. Translation gives CASSRERLSSVRSYNEQFF. Looking up the rest from reference TRBV7-9 and TRBJ2-1 gives the full variable domain: DTGVSQNPRHKITKRGQNVTFRCDPISEHNRLYWYRQTLGQGPEFLTYFQNEAQLEKSRLLSDRFSAERPKGSFSTLEIQRTEQGDSAMYLCASSRERLSSVRSYNEQFFGPGTRLTVL.

The V call is TRBV5-4, the J call TRBJ1-1; perhaps TRBD1 as D (5 bases). The V end was cut by 0 bases, the J end by 7 bases, with 10 bases between. The CDR3 extends over 13 amino acids. CDR1 and CDR2 (germline): SGHNT, YYREEE (reference sequence). The DNA for the CDR3 is TGTGCCAGCAGCTTGGGGCAGGGTGGTGAAGCTTTCTTT. Translating gives CASSLGQGGEAFF.

V and J are TRBV19 and TRBJ1-2; no reliable D call. CDR3 length equals 16 residues. With 2 bases removed from V and 3 bases from J, the gap between germline ends came to 16 bases. CDR1 is LNHDA, CDR2 SQIVND, per germline (reference sequence). The CDR3 DNA follows: TGTGCCAGTAGTATAAGTCGACCCAGACAACACTATGGCTACACCTTC. Translating it yields CASSISRPRQHYGYTF. Supplemented by reference TRBV19 and TRBJ1-2, the full variable domain reads DGGITQSPKYLFRKEGQNVTLSCEQNLNHDAMYWYRQDPGQGLRLIYYSQIVNDFQKGDIAEGYSVSREKKESFPLTVTSAQKNPTAFYLCASSISRPRQHYGYTFGSGTRLTVV.

The chain uses TRBV5-1 and TRBJ2-2, with TRBD2 matching over 8 bases. The CDR3 loop spans 17 amino acids. With 0 bases clipped from V and 6 bases from J, the junction kept 10 bases outside the gene matches. Germline lookup yields CDR1 SGHRS and CDR2 YFSETQ. This chain's CDR3 is CASSLVALAGSAGELFF. The CDR3, as DNA: TGCGCCAGCAGCTTGGTTGCGCTAGCGGGCTCTGCCGGGGAGCTGTTTTTT.

The chain combines TRBV30 with TRBJ2-5; tentatively, D is TRBD2 (6 bases). Germline CDR1 is GTSNPN and CDR2 is SVGIG (reference sequence). The CDR3 contains 12 residues. Trimming pared 1 base from V and 6 bases from J, leaving 9 bases between. The CDR3 region is CAWSGGRQTQYF. DNA for the CDR3: TGTGCCTGGAGTGGTGGGAGGCAGACCCAGTACTTC. Complete variable domain (other parts from reference TRBV30 and TRBJ2-5): SQTIHQWPATLVQPVGSPLSLECTVEGTSNPNLYWYRQAAGRGLQLLFYSVGIGQISSEVPQNLSASRPQDRQFILSSKKLLLSDSGFYLCAWSGGRQTQYFGPGTRLLVL.

In the case of this clone: The germline gene is not matched at one end of the junction; a read error may be the cause. The chain links TRBV27 to TRBJ2-3; 10 bases line up with TRBD2. The CDR3 has 11 amino acids. Germline values: CDR1 MNHEY, CDR2 SMNVEV (reference sequence). The CDR3 bases are TGTGCCAGCAGTAGCGGGGGGGTTGTGGATTTT. Translating gives CASSSGGVVDF.

The chain joins TRBV5-4 to TRBJ2-5, with 7 bases identical to TRBD1. The CDR3 sequence is 13 residues long. Looked up from germline, CDR1 is SGHNT and CDR2 is YYREEE (reference sequence). The V and J ends lost 7 bases and 2 bases, in that order; junction bases with no gene match: 5. CDR3 nucleotide sequence: TGTGCCAGCTCGGCGACAGGGCAAGAGACCCAGTACTTC. Translating it yields CASSATGQETQYF.

V and J are TRBV7-2 and TRBJ1-2; 9 bases line up with TRBD1. V was pared by 6 bases and J by 4 bases, with 15 bases of the junction left unmatched. CDR3 length: 17 residues. Germline-derived CDR1 and CDR2 are SGHTA and FQGNSA. This chain's CDR3 is CASSRVGGQGSVYGYTF. In nucleotides, the CDR3 is TGTGCCAGCAGTCGGGTCGGGGGACAGGGTTCAGTCTATGGCTACACCTTC.